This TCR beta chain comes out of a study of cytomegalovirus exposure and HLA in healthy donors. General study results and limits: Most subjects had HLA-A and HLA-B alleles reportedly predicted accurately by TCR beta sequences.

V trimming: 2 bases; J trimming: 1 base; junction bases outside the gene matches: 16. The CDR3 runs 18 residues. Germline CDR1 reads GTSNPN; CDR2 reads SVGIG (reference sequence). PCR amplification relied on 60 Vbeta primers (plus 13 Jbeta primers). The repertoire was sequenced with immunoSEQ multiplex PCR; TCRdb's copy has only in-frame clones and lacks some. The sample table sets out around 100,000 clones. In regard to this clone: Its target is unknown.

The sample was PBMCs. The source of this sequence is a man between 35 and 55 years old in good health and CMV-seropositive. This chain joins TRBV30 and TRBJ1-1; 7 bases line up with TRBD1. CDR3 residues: CAWSPPPGQITWNTEAFF. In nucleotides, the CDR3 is TGTGCCTGGAGTCCTCCCCCGGGACAGATAACTTGGAACACTGAAGCTTTCTTT. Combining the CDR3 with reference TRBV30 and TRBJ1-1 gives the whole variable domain SQTIHQWPATLVQPVGSPLSLECTVEGTSNPNLYWYRQAAGRGLQLLFYSVGIGQISSEVPQNLSASRPQDRQFILSSKKLLLSDSGFYLCAWSPPPGQITWNTEAFFGQGTRLTVV.